Given below is one T cell receptor beta chain in context. The sample is drawn from a study of blood T cell repertoires in COVID-19. Participant ages covered roughly 18 to 89 years across 20 to 30 US areas. Each participant's cohort was designated according to participant-reported clinical history. The repertoire was sequenced with immunoSEQ multiplex PCR; TCRdb's copy has only in-frame clones and lacks some. The sample lists approximately 360,000 clones; around 87% were seen once. This sequence originates from a man between 40 and 49 years old in a cohort exposed to, infected with or recovered from COVID-19 (not recorded which). The sample taken for sequencing was PBMCs or T cells enriched from blood (not recorded which).

CDR3 coding DNA: TGTGCCAGCAGCCAAGGCGCAGGGGCAACCTACGAGCAGTACTTC. Amino acid sequence: CASSQGAGATYEQYF. The rearrangement joins TRBV7-9 to TRBJ2-7; a possible D gene is TRBD1 (6 bases). With 5 bases removed from V and 2 bases from J, the gap between germline ends came to 16 bases. CDR1 SEHNR and CDR2 FQNEAQ come from the germline V gene (reference sequence). This CDR3 spans 15 amino acids.